This TCR beta chain was identified during a study of T cell responses to AZD1222 COVID-19 vaccine (dated by TCRdb to about 2021). For the wider study: TCR sequencing covered over 230 trial participants: 200 to 210 given two doses of AZD1222 and approximately 26 given two doses of MenACWY control vaccine. Trial participants were enrolled into age subgroups of 18-55, 56-69 and 70-plus years, which contained around 140, 26 and 57 TCR-sequenced participants, respectively. Results and caveats for the whole study, not just this receptor: After two AZD1222 doses, spike-specific TCR breadth and depth were significantly higher than at day 0 and than in MenACWY recipients. In the small 56-69-year group, the increase in depth fell short of significance, most likely because of low power. Because no samples from the day 14 peak response were available, repertoires could be characterized only after the peak T cell response. Participants were mostly white British and included more females than males, and it was suggested by the authors that clonal diversity may have been underestimated. Nearly half of unique spike-specific TCRs reportedly recognized epitopes outside regions mutated in the B.1.351 and B.1.1.7 variants. CD4 TCRs associated with the vaccine covered the entire spike protein, and the dominant responses were in regions 160-218 and 743-854. Conclusions about previously exposed vaccinees were limited because only six AZD1222 recipients were SARS-CoV-2 seropositive at baseline.

The CDR3 regions of human TCRbeta chains were analyzed by immunosequencing. The source study handled its data this way. TCRs in the repertoires were matched against a reference library of SARS-CoV-2-specific TCRs that had been generated with the MIRA antigen-specificity platform. Breadth meant the fraction of unique TCRs that were SARS-CoV-2-associated, whereas depth meant the fraction of total T cells that were SARS-CoV-2-associated. Using the MIRA data, every spike-specific TCR was mapped to the spike region that the TCR reacted to and assigned to either a CD4 or a CD8 class. Log10-transformed breadth and depth values were compared by one-way ANOVA with Sidak's multiple comparisons tests. In TCRdb, the immuneACCESS table is reduced to in-frame sequences with V and J assigned. These tables do not hold every clone; where another copy was compared, an unresolved V gene accounts for under half, and the others remain unexplained. V, J and clone size were drawn from that table, and D and trimming were deduced from the DNA. This sample's table carries under 150,000 clones. The ten largest account for about 2.2% of the sample.

CDR1 is given as LGHDT and CDR2 as YNNKEL, both from the germline V gene (reference sequence). The CDR3 goes from the cysteine to the phenylalanine over 13 residues. Just CDR3 DNA is preserved here, 39 bases in frame from base 1. Trimming costs V 6 bases and J 4 bases, and their ends lie 12 bases apart. In the case of this clone: Its antigen is unknown.

This specimen's time point label, interpreted: baseline before first vaccination. The vaccinee samples were drawn from two UK trials, COV001 and COV002, one of which was a single-blind randomized controlled phase 2/3 trial testing AZD1222 (ChAdOx1 nCoV-19) in healthy adults. For TCRbeta chain sequencing, PBMC samples from trial participants were taken at day 0 and at day 28 after the second dose. Sample: peripheral blood. The source of this sequence is an adult in good health. The sequence joins TRBV3-1 (or the pseudogene TRBV3-2) to TRBJ1-1; TRBD1 could be the D gene, as 5 bases match. The CDR3 protein is CASSHDSSTEAFF. Read as DNA, the sequence is TGTGCCAGCAGTCACGACAGTAGCACTGAAGCTTTCTTT.